The present T cell receptor (beta chain) was sequenced within a study of identical twins. Per the germline V gene, CDR1 is LNHDA and CDR2 is SQIVND (reference sequence). The CDR3 runs to 15 residues. With 3 bases clipped from V and 0 bases from J, the junction kept 3 bases outside the gene matches. This clonotype has just a few counts. Antigen unknown. With no exceptions, donors were healthy Caucasians. Unique molecular identifiers were present on the cDNA, and a universal primer site came from template switching. TCRdb called the 5' RACE reads again in MiXCR, with one record for every CDR3 protein. The data contain about 390,000 distinct CDR3 sequences, 9% of them singletons. General study results and limits: Carriage of fewer insertions was seen in abundant cord blood beta clonotypes, whereas memory repertoires showed none.

The sample taken for sequencing was naive T cells sorted from blood. The source of this sequence is a woman aged 45-59 years in good health. The J gene is TRBJ1-1, the V gene TRBV19; TRBD1 matches at 8 bases. The CDR3 here is CASSIDRGMNTEAFF. For the CDR3, the DNA is TGTGCCAGTAGTATCGACAGGGGAATGAACACTGAAGCTTTCTTT.